This T cell receptor beta chain was observed in a study of T cells in Graves' hyperthyroidism and ophthalmopathy. Study information: Peripheral blood was drawn at first diagnosis, prior to all treatment.

The CDR3 has 14 residues. CDR1 and CDR2 (germline): KGHSH, LQKENI. V was clipped by 2 bases and J by 3 bases, with 10 bases between them. In its sample, this clonotype was seen many times. No antigen is known for it. General study results and limits: Ophthalmopathy was distinguished from stable hyperthyroidism by 13 V-J signatures. Blood also showed most of the thyroid clonotypes that were expanded above 0.001.

It was RNA transcripts that yielded the amplified TCR beta CDR3 regions. When the TCR CDR3 underwent first-round RT-PCR, the HTBI primer set was used. TCRdb re-derived calls from the multiplex PCR reads in MiXCR, one entry per CDR3 protein. The data show about 420,000 distinct CDR3 sequences, roughly 14% seen once. The receptor comes from a woman younger than 30 with Graves' hyperthyroidism. V usage is TRBV18 and J usage is TRBJ1-1, with no clear D. The sample consisted of blood. The DNA of the CDR3 is TGTGCCAGCTCACCAAGAGGTGTAGACACTGAAGCTTTCTTT. Protein sequence: CASSPRGVDTEAFF. The full variable domain, with the rest looked up from reference TRBV18 and TRBJ1-1, is NAGVMQNPRHLVRRRGQEARLRCSPMKGHSHVYWYRQLPEEGLKFMVYLQKENIIDESGMPKERFSAEFPKEGPSILRIQQVVRGDSAAYFCASSPRGVDTEAFFGQGTRLTVV.